Listed below are T cell receptor beta chains from one sample, sequenced in a study of T cell responses to AZD1222 COVID-19 vaccine. Sequencing was performed with immunoSEQ multiplex PCR; in TCRdb, only in-frame clones are kept and a portion is missing. Here the sample spans about 120,000 clones, under 95% being singletons. The specimen was peripheral blood, collected on day 0 of AZD1222 vaccination. The receptors here all came from an adult in good health. CDR3s include the opening cysteine and the closing phenylalanine or tryptophan. A D gene is named only where the DNA matches it firmly. Some rows have no size entry. The others give once, few or many, or a class for an expanded clone.

v_call,d_call,clone_size,j_call,cdr3_aa,cdr3_nt
TRBV30,NA,NA,TRBJ1-2,CAWSRLYYGYTF,TGTGCCTGGAGTCGCCTTTACTATGGCTACACCTTC
TRBV7-6,NA,NA,TRBJ1-2,CASSLARPPGEGYTF,TGTGCCAGCAGCTTAGCGCGTCCCCCAGGAGAAGGCTACACCTTC
TRBV13,NA,NA,TRBJ1-1,CASSGHDWNTEAFF,TGTGCCAGCAGCGGACACGACTGGAACACTGAAGCTTTCTTT
TRBV6-2/TRBV6-3,TRBD2,NA,TRBJ2-7,CASSGGLAGSYEQYF,TGTGCCAGCAGCGGGGGACTAGCGGGCAGCTACGAGCAGTACTTC
TRBV19,TRBD2,NA,TRBJ2-7,CASSAIAGPSYEQYF,TGTGCCAGTAGTGCAATAGCGGGGCCCTCCTACGAGCAGTACTTC
TRBV10-1,NA,NA,TRBJ2-2,CASSRRTGELFF,TGCGCCAGCAGTCGGAGGACCGGGGAGCTGTTTTTT
TRBV20-1,NA,NA,TRBJ1-4,CSASLRTESKLFF,TGCAGTGCTAGTCTAAGAACGGAGTCGAAACTGTTTTTT
TRBV28,NA,NA,TRBJ2-3,CASSSRGRGSTDTQYF,TGTGCCAGCAGTTCCAGGGGGCGGGGGAGCACAGATACGCAGTATTTT
TRBV6-5,NA,NA,TRBJ2-2,CASSPHGKVGELFF,TGTGCCAGCAGTCCCCACGGGAAGGTCGGGGAGCTGTTTTTT
TRBV19,NA,NA,TRBJ1-6,CASSIGGQGTSPLHF,TGTGCCAGTAGTATAGGCGGGCAGGGAACTTCACCCCTCCACTTT
TRBV28,NA,NA,TRBJ2-4,CATTELAKNIQYF,TGTGCCACCACGGAGCTAGCCAAAAACATTCAGTACTTC
TRBV7-9,NA,NA,TRBJ1-1,CASSSDENTEAFF,TGTGCCAGCAGCTCCGACGAGAACACTGAAGCTTTCTTT
TRBV5-4,TRBD1,NA,TRBJ2-5,CASSIDRGSTKTQYF,TGTGCCAGCAGTATTGACAGGGGCTCGACTAAGACCCAGTACTTC
TRBV5-5,TRBD1,NA,TRBJ1-5,CASSLQGRSNQPQHF,TGTGCCAGCAGCTTACAGGGGAGAAGCAATCAGCCCCAGCATTTT
TRBV6-6,NA,NA,TRBJ1-5,CASSTAGGPQHF,TGTGCCAGCAGTACGGCCGGAGGGCCCCAGCATTTT
TRBV7-3,NA,NA,TRBJ2-7,CASSLQGAYEQYF,TGTGCCAGCAGCTTACAAGGAGCCTACGAGCAGTACTTC
TRBV23-1,NA,NA,TRBJ2-7,CASSQGRRFHYEQYF,TGCGCCAGCAGTCAAGGAAGAAGATTTCACTACGAGCAGTACTTC
TRBV2,TRBD1,NA,TRBJ1-2,CASNPGQFLGYTF,TGTGCCAGCAATCCGGGACAGTTCTTGGGCTACACCTTC
TRBV2,TRBD1,NA,TRBJ2-2,CASSDRVSSGELFF,TGTGCCAGCAGCGACAGGGTTTCCTCCGGGGAGCTGTTTTTT
TRBV6-1,NA,NA,TRBJ2-7,CASRGGSGYEQYF,TGTGCCAGCAGAGGGGGCAGCGGGTACGAGCAGTACTTC
TRBV10-3,TRBD1,medium-sized,TRBJ1-2,CAIPTYSGPTGDDYGYTF,TGTGCCATCCCCACGTATTCCGGCCCCACAGGGGACGACTATGGCTACACCTTC
TRBV5-1,TRBD1,NA,TRBJ2-1,CASSSNSDRGRIYNEQFF,TGCGCCAGCAGCTCGAATTCCGACAGGGGAAGGATTTACAATGAGCAGTTCTTC
TRBV28,NA,NA,TRBJ1-2,CASSFGSNYGYTF,TGTGCCAGCAGTTTCGGGAGTAACTATGGCTACACCTTC
TRBV7-2,TRBD2,NA,TRBJ2-5,CASSLWTSGGEGETQYF,TGTGCCAGCAGCCTCTGGACTAGCGGGGGCGAAGGGGAGACCCAGTACTTC
TRBV11-3,NA,NA,TRBJ2-2,CASSLDLGPTGELFF,TGTGCCAGCAGCTTAGATTTGGGGCCTACCGGGGAGCTGTTTTTT
TRBV4-2,NA,NA,TRBJ1-2,CASSQDLRLNYGYTF,TGTGCCAGCAGCCAAGATTTACGACTTAACTATGGCTACACCTTC
TRBV3-1/TRBV3-2,TRBD1,NA,TRBJ2-5,CASSQEGTGKETQYF,TGTGCCAGCAGCCAAGAGGGGACAGGCAAAGAGACCCAGTACTTC
TRBV28,NA,NA,TRBJ2-1,CASTRVGNEQFF,TGTGCCAGCACCCGAGTCGGGAATGAGCAGTTCTTC
TRBV6-1,NA,once,TRBJ1-5,CASSEPGISNQPQHF,TGTGCCAGCAGTGAACCGGGGATTAGCAATCAGCCCCAGCATTTT
TRBV27,NA,NA,TRBJ2-1,CASSIQGSYNEQFF,TGTGCCAGCAGTATCCAGGGCTCCTACAATGAGCAGTTCTTC
TRBV6-5,NA,NA,TRBJ1-3,CATRGEGSGNTIYF,TGTGCCACCCGTGGTGAGGGTTCTGGAAACACCATATATTTT
TRBV18,NA,NA,TRBJ1-4,CASSPPGYEKLFF,TGTGCCAGCTCACCACCGGGGTATGAAAAACTGTTTTTT
TRBV28,NA,NA,TRBJ1-2,CASRPGVGGEGYTF,TGTGCCAGCAGACCGGGGGTAGGGGGAGAGGGCTACACCTTC
TRBV11-3,NA,NA,TRBJ2-7,CASSPVDGLGGEQYF,TGTGCCAGCAGCCCCGTGGACGGCTTAGGAGGAGAGCAGTACTTC
TRBV9,NA,NA,TRBJ1-2,CASSVGGSNYGYTF,TGTGCCAGCAGCGTAGGTGGCAGCAACTATGGCTACACCTTC
TRBV2,NA,NA,TRBJ1-6,CASRPTGMYSPLHF,TGTGCCAGCAGGCCGACTGGGATGTATTCACCCCTCCACTTT
TRBV7-2,NA,NA,TRBJ1-1,CASSAGQRYYMNTEAFF,TGTGCCAGCAGCGCGGGACAACGTTACTACATGAACACTGAAGCTTTCTTT
TRBV28,TRBD1,NA,TRBJ1-2,CASSLTRGQSYGYTF,TGTGCCAGCAGTTTAACTAGGGGGCAAAGCTATGGCTACACCTTC
TRBV7-9,NA,NA,TRBJ1-6,CASSLSNSPLHF,TGTGCCAGCAGCTTGTCCAATTCACCCCTCCACTTT
TRBV10-1,NA,NA,TRBJ1-1,CATSFSRATEAFF,TGCGCCACGTCTTTCTCTCGGGCAACTGAAGCTTTCTTT
TRBV5-1,NA,NA,TRBJ2-3,CASSLVRGSTDTQYF,TGCGCCAGCAGCTTGGTTCGGGGGAGCACAGATACGCAGTATTTT
TRBV12-5,NA,once,TRBJ1-5,CASAVADFSNQPQHF,TGTGCTAGTGCCGTGGCGGATTTCAGCAATCAGCCCCAGCATTTT
TRBV5-1,NA,NA,TRBJ1-1,CASSLEGLNTEAFF,TGCGCCAGCAGCTTGGAAGGGTTAAACACTGAAGCTTTCTTT
TRBV4-1,NA,NA,TRBJ1-2,CASSQEGGVQESHF,TGCGCCAGCAGCCAAGAGGGGGGGGTACAGGAGAGTCACTTC